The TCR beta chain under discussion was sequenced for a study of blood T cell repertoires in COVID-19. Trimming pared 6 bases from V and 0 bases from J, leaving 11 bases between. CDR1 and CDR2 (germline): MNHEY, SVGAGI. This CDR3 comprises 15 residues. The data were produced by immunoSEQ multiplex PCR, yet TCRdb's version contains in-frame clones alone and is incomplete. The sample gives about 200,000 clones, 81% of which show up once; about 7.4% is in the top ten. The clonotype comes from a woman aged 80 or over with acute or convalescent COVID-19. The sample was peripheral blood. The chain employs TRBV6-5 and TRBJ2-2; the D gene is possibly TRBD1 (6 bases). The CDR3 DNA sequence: TGTGCCAGCAGGTCGGACAGAGCGAACACCGGGGAGCTGTTTTTT. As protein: CASRSDRANTGELFF.